Shown below are 18 T cell receptor beta chains from a single sample sequenced in a study of blood T cell repertoires in COVID-19. Assay used: immunoSEQ multiplex PCR; TCRdb lists only in-frame clones, some missing. This table holds 90,000 to 120,000 clones, 91% found once. The sequenced sample was peripheral blood. The receptors stem from a human donor in a cohort sampled during active COVID-19.

CDR3 loop: CASSEAGGSYNEQFF. The CDR3 DNA reads as TGTGCCAGCAGTGAAGCGGGGGGCTCCTACAATGAGCAGTTCTTC. The chain has TRBV6-4 and TRBJ2-1; 9 positions agree with TRBD2. The ends lost 3 bases at V and 0 bases at J; junction bases unmatched: 0. Germline-derived CDR1 and CDR2 are MRHNA and SNTAGT. This CDR3 is built from 15 residues.

V usage is TRBV19 and J usage is TRBJ1-1, with no clear D. The CDR3 is 14 residues long. The ends were cut back, 2 bases at V and 6 bases at J, with 13 bases in the middle. CDR1 is LNHDA, CDR2 SQIVND, per germline (reference sequence). The chain's CDR3 is CASSILTYPAEAFF. The CDR3 DNA reads TGTGCCAGTAGTATACTGACTTACCCGGCTGAAGCTTTCTTT.

The V call is TRBV5-5, the J call TRBJ1-1; D is possibly TRBD1 (6 bases). CDR3 length: 16 residues. Germline-derived CDR1 and CDR2 are SGHKS and YYEKEE (reference sequence). Trimming took off 5 bases at V and 0 bases at J, with 17 bases between the two ends. The CDR3 DNA is TGTGCCAGCAGGATAGCGGGGGGCTGGTTGAACACTGAAGCTTTCTTT. Translated, it gives CASRIAGGWLNTEAFF.

CDR3 region: CASSSWGVKDQPQHF. CDR3 nucleotide sequence: TGTGCCAGCAGTTCTTGGGGGGTGAAGGATCAGCCCCAGCATTTT. V usage is TRBV27 and J usage is TRBJ1-5; possible D gene TRBD1, 5 bases. This CDR3 is 15 amino acids long. Trimming pared 4 bases from V and 5 bases from J, leaving 15 bases between. Per the germline V gene, CDR1 is MNHEY and CDR2 is SMNVEV (reference sequence).

This chain links TRBV7-2 with TRBJ2-3; a weak D match, TRBD2 (6 bases). Germline V gene lookup returns CDR1 SGHTA and CDR2 FQGNSA. The length of the CDR3 is 13 residues. Trimming shortened V by 5 bases and J by 7 bases, and 13 bases separated the two germline ends. The CDR3 protein is CASSGGLGNTQYF. The DNA of the CDR3 is TGTGCCAGCAGCGGGGGGTTGGGTAATACGCAGTATTTT.

This sequence joins TRBV9 and TRBJ2-2; TRBD2 aligns across 7 bases. Germline V gives CDR1 SGDLS, CDR2 YYNGEE. There are 18 residues in the CDR3. With V trimmed by 1 base and J by 0 bases, 9 bases remained unmatched. In DNA form, the CDR3 reads TGTGCCAGCAGCGTAAGCCTAGCGGACGAATCGAACACCGGGGAGCTGTTTTTT. Its protein product is CASSVSLADESNTGELFF.

V usage is TRBV5-8 and J usage is TRBJ1-5; TRBD1 aligns across 10 bases. Germline-derived CDR1 and CDR2 are SGHTS and YDEGEE. V lost 1 base to trimming and J lost 0 bases; unmatched junction nucleotides: 4. The CDR3 runs to 17 residues. Written as DNA, the CDR3 is TGTGCCAGCAGCTTGTACGGGACAGGGGTTAGCAATCAGCCCCAGCATTTT. Amino acid sequence: CASSLYGTGVSNQPQHF.

V usage is TRBV6-1 and J usage is TRBJ1-5; D is undetermined. The CDR3 runs to 16 residues. Between the trimmed V and J ends, which lost 4 bases and 0 bases, there was a span of 13 bases. Per the germline V gene, CDR1 is MNHNS and CDR2 is SASEGT. The chain's CDR3 is CASSVTPIASNQPQHF. DNA of the CDR3: TGTGCCAGCAGTGTCACACCGATCGCTAGCAATCAGCCCCAGCATTTT.

V and J are TRBV27 and TRBJ2-3, with a possible D match to TRBD2 (5 bases). CDR3 length equals 15 residues. The germline gives CDR1 MNHEY, CDR2 SMNVEV (reference sequence). Trimming took off 7 bases at V and 2 bases at J, with 16 bases between the two ends. The CDR3 DNA follows: TGTGCCAGCAAAAGCGCGGACTTATACACAGATACGCAGTATTTT. Its protein is CASKSADLYTDTQYF.

The chain combines TRBV14 with TRBJ2-7, with D perhaps TRBD1 (5 bases). The CDR3 loop spans 15 amino acids. Germline V lookup: CDR1 SGHDN, CDR2 FVKESK. Trimming stripped 1 base from V and 2 bases from J, with 12 bases between. The CDR3 region is CASSQVYRPTYEQYF. In DNA, the CDR3 is TGTGCCAGCAGCCAAGTATACAGGCCCACCTACGAGCAGTACTTC.

The CDR3 nucleotides read TGTGCCAGCAGCCCCGAGGGGGGGGGTAACACTGAAGCTTTCTTT. Encoded protein: CASSPEGGGNTEAFF. The chain has TRBV7-9 and TRBJ1-1; TRBD1 is a possible D gene (6 bases). Germline lookup yields CDR1 SEHNR and CDR2 FQNEAQ (reference sequence). The CDR3 contains 15 residues. Trimming took 5 bases from V and 2 from J, leaving 15 bases between them.

This chain links TRBV4-3 with TRBJ1-1; D gene uncertain. The germline CDR1 and CDR2 sequences are LGHNA and YSLEER. V was cut by 0 bases and J by 11 bases, with 19 bases left in between. The CDR3 runs to 15 residues. CDR3 region: CASSQDRYAVTKAFF. CDR3 nucleotides: TGCGCCAGCAGCCAAGATAGGTATGCGGTAACAAAGGCTTTCTTT.

The chain combines TRBV2 with TRBJ1-1; 8 positions match TRBD1. CDR3 length equals 13 residues. After removal of 6 bases from V and 2 bases from J, the junction contained 2 bases not matched to a gene. The germline CDR1 and CDR2 sequences are SNHLY and FYNNEI. Here the CDR3 reads CASRGQANTEAFF. The DNA of the CDR3 is TGTGCCAGCAGGGGACAGGCCAACACTGAAGCTTTCTTT.

This chain uses TRBV3-1 (or the pseudogene TRBV3-2) with TRBJ2-3; 8 bases line up with TRBD2. The length of the CDR3 is 17 residues. V was clipped by 4 bases and J by 1 base; unmatched bases: 10. Germline V gene lookup returns CDR1 LGHDT and CDR2 YNNKEL (reference sequence). The CDR3 spells CASSPPPTGGGTDTQYF. CDR3 bases: TGTGCCAGCAGCCCGCCACCGACCGGGGGGGGCACAGATACGCAGTATTTT.

V is TRBV12-3 or TRBV12-4 and J is TRBJ2-7, with 8 bases aligning to TRBD2. The V segment lost 6 bases and the J segment 7 bases; nucleotides outside the gene matches: 5. CDR3 size: 12 residues. DNA of the CDR3: TGTGCCAGCAGCCCAACGGGGGGGGAGCAGTACTTC. It codes for CASSPTGGEQYF.

DNA of the CDR3: TGTGCCACCAGTGCTTCCGGGACAGGGGTGAGGAATGGCTACACCTTC. Protein sequence: CATSASGTGVRNGYTF. The chain is built from TRBV24-1 and TRBJ1-2, with 10 bases fitting TRBD1. This CDR3 is 16 amino acids long. Germline-derived CDR1 and CDR2 are KGHDR and SFDVKD. V lost 5 bases to trimming and J lost 6 bases; unmatched junction nucleotides: 11.

This chain joins TRBV19 and TRBJ1-6, with TRBD1 matching over 11 bases. Germline V gene lookup returns CDR1 LNHDA and CDR2 SQIVND (reference sequence). The CDR3 length is 16 residues. The ends lost 5 bases at V and 8 bases at J; junction bases unmatched: 8. The CDR3 loop is CASSSLPGQGDSPLHF. Here the CDR3 DNA reads TGTGCCAGTAGTTCGCTTCCGGGACAGGGGGATTCACCCCTCCACTTT.

The rearrangement joins TRBV27 to TRBJ1-1; 7 bases line up with TRBD1. Unmatched junction bases numbered 0, after V lost 5 bases and J lost 6 bases. This CDR3 has 11 amino acids. Germline V CDR1 and CDR2: MNHEY, SMNVEV (reference sequence). CDR3 nucleotide sequence: TGTGCCAGCAGTACAGGGGCTGAAGCTTTCTTT. Its protein is CASSTGAEAFF.